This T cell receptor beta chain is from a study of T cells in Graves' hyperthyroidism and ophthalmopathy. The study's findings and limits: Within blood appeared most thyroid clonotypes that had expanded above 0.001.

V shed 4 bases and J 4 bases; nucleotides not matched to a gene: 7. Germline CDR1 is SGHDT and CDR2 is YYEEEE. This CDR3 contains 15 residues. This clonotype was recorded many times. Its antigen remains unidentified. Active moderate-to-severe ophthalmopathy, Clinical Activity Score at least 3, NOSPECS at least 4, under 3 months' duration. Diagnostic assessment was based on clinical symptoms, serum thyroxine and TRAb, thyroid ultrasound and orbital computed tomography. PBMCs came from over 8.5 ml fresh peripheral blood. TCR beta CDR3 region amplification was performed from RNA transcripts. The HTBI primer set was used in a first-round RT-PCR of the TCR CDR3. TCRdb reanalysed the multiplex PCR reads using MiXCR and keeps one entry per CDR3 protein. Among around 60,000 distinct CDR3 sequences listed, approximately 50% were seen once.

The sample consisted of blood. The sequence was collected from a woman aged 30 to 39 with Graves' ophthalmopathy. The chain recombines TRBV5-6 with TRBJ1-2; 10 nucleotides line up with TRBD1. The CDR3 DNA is TGTGCCAGCAGCCTAACCGGGACAGGGGCCTATGGCTACACCTTC. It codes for CASSLTGTGAYGYTF.